A selection of T cell receptor beta chains follows, all from one sample in a study of regulatory T cells in long-lasting Graves disease. One entry per CDR3 protein, called by TCRdb with MiXCR from the multiplex PCR reads. The sample lists 300,000 to 500,000 distinct CDR3 sequences; under 25% were seen once. The sample in question was peripheral blood mononuclear cells (PBMCs), obtained when the disease was refractory, from a patient treated with antithyroid drugs. These receptors were collected from a female donor with Graves disease. Each CDR3 is given with its conserved first and last residue. The D gene is left open where the match is weak. Size is omitted from some rows. Given values are once, few, many or a class for expanded clones.

d_gene: -
j_gene: TRBJ2-3
abundance: many
v_gene: TRBV3-1
CDR3aa: CASSQGQGRTDTQYF
CDR3nt: TGTGCCAGCAGCCAAGGCCAGGGAAGAACGGATACGCAGTATTTT

d_gene: -
j_gene: TRBJ2-7
abundance: many
v_gene: TRBV20-1
CDR3aa: CSAPWGRGAGEQYF
CDR3nt: TGCAGTGCTCCCTGGGGTCGGGGGGCGGGGGAGCAGTACTTC

d_gene: -
j_gene: TRBJ1-6
abundance: few
v_gene: TRBV3-1
CDR3aa: CASEGPGHSPLHF
CDR3nt: TGTGCCAGCGAGGGACCTGGGCATTCACCCCTCCACTTT

d_gene: TRBD1
j_gene: TRBJ2-7
abundance: many
v_gene: TRBV7-2
CDR3aa: CASSSGQAPYEQYF
CDR3nt: TGTGCCAGCAGCTCCGGACAGGCCCCCTACGAGCAGTACTTC

d_gene: TRBD2
j_gene: TRBJ2-3
abundance: -
v_gene: TRBV19
CDR3aa: CASSISGVSTDTQYF
CDR3nt: TGTGCCAGTAGTATCAGCGGGGTAAGCACAGATACGCAGTATTTT

d_gene: TRBD2
j_gene: TRBJ2-7
abundance: many
v_gene: TRBV27
CDR3aa: CASSPGTRGYEQYF
CDR3nt: TGTGCCAGCAGTCCAGGGACTAGAGGGTACGAGCAGTACTTC

d_gene: TRBD2
j_gene: TRBJ2-5
abundance: many
v_gene: TRBV2
CDR3aa: CARYRGLDSSYQETQYF
CDR3nt: TGTGCCCGCTACCGGGGACTAGATTCATCCTACCAAGAGACCCAGTACTTC

d_gene: -
j_gene: TRBJ2-6
abundance: -
v_gene: TRBV10-3
CDR3aa: CASSGSSGANVLTF
CDR3nt: TGTGCCTCCTCTGGTTCCTCTGGGGCCAACGTCCTGACTTTC

d_gene: TRBD1
j_gene: TRBJ2-5
abundance: few
v_gene: TRBV5-4
CDR3aa: CASRSGTGEQETQYF
CDR3nt: TGTGCCAGCAGGTCCGGGACAGGGGAGCAAGAGACCCAGTACTTC

d_gene: -
j_gene: TRBJ2-2
abundance: many
v_gene: TRBV11-2
CDR3aa: CASSLELPTGELFF
CDR3nt: TGTGCCAGCAGCTTAGAGCTACCCACCGGGGAGCTGTTTTTT

d_gene: -
j_gene: TRBJ2-7
abundance: few
v_gene: TRBV28
CDR3aa: CASSFPGPEQYF
CDR3nt: TGTGCCAGCAGTTTCCCAGGGCCCGAGCAGTACTTC

d_gene: TRBD2
j_gene: TRBJ2-1
abundance: few
v_gene: TRBV6-1
CDR3aa: CASSSGRYNEQFF
CDR3nt: TGTGCCAGCAGTAGCGGGAGATACAATGAGCAGTTCTTC

d_gene: TRBD2
j_gene: TRBJ2-4
abundance: few
v_gene: TRBV5-1
CDR3aa: CASSPLAGRRFQYF
CDR3nt: TGCGCCAGCAGCCCTTTAGCGGGTCGCCGCTTTCAGTACTTC

d_gene: -
j_gene: TRBJ1-5
abundance: -
v_gene: TRBV6-5
CDR3aa: CASSYGTLSNQPQHF
CDR3nt: TGTGCCAGCAGTTACGGGACCCTTAGCAATCAGCCCCAGCATTTT

d_gene: -
j_gene: TRBJ1-2
abundance: many
v_gene: TRBV28
CDR3aa: CASSPPNLPSYGYTF
CDR3nt: TGTGCCAGCAGTCCGCCTAATTTGCCGAGCTATGGCTACACCTTC

d_gene: -
j_gene: TRBJ2-4
abundance: many
v_gene: TRBV28
CDR3aa: CASSLHGATKNIQYF
CDR3nt: TGTGCCAGCTCCCTCCATGGGGCCACCAAAAACATTCAGTACTTC

d_gene: -
j_gene: TRBJ1-2
abundance: many
v_gene: TRBV28
CDR3aa: CASSSTGPGYGYTF
CDR3nt: TGTGCCAGCAGTTCCACGGGACCGGGCTATGGCTACACCTTC

d_gene: TRBD2
j_gene: TRBJ2-7
abundance: -
v_gene: TRBV27
CDR3aa: CASLSIAGPYEQYF
CDR3nt: TGTGCCAGCCTGTCGATAGCGGGACCCTACGAGCAGTACTTC